Included here is one T cell receptor beta chain sequence, with context. Its antigen is unknown. Deletions cut 0 bases from V and 6 bases from J, with 13 bases between. The CDR3 consists of 15 residues. This record belongs to a study of T-cell memory formation after mild COVID-19. Study context: TCR clusters were mostly donor specific.

Overall study results and limits: While clones contracting from day 15 to 85 were balanced between CD4 and CD8, later expanders leaned CD4+. CM and EM subsets held most contracting CD4+ clones; EMRA held CD8+ ones.

5'RACE primed from the constant segment yielded TCR alpha and TCR beta cDNA libraries bearing sample barcodes and UMIs. TCRdb reprocessed the 5' RACE reads with MiXCR, giving one entry per CDR3 protein. The table lists 300,000 to 400,000 distinct CDR3 sequences, around 28% of them singletons. This rearrangement joins TRBV12-3 or TRBV12-4 to TRBJ2-3; D is possibly TRBD1 or TRBD2 (5 bases each). This clonotype was sampled from an adult woman who had mild COVID-19 (a few samples of this study predate the infection). Cell type and time point are not known. Sequences were obtained from PBMCs or a T cell subset sorted from them (not recorded which). The CDR3 spells CASSLALRGGDTQYF. The CDR3 DNA is TGTGCCAGCAGTTTAGCCCTTCGGGGCGGGGATACGCAGTATTTT.